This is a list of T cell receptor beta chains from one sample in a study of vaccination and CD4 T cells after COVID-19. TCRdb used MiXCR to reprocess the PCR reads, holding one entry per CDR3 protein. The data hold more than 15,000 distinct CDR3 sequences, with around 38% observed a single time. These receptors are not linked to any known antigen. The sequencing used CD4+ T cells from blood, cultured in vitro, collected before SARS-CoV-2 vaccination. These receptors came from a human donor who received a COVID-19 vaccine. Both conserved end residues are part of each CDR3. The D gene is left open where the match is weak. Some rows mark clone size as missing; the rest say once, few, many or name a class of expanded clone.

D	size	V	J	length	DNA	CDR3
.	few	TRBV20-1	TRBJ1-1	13	TGCAGTGCTAGATCAGGGCTTAACACTGAAGCTTTCTTT	CSARSGLNTEAFF
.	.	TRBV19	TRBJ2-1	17	TGTGCCAGTAGGGGGTCGCGGACTGGACGCTCCTACAATGAGCAGTTCTTC	CASRGSRTGRSYNEQFF
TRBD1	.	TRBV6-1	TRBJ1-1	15	TGTGCCAGCAGCCGCCTGGGACAGGGGAACACTGAAGCTTTCTTT	CASSRLGQGNTEAFF
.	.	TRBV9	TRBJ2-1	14	TGTGCCAGCAGCGTACTAGCTATGGAGGATGAGCAGTTCTTC	CASSVLAMEDEQFF
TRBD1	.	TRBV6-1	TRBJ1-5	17	TGTGCCAGCAGTGACCCAAAGACAGGGGTTAGCAATCAGCCCCAGCATTTT	CASSDPKTGVSNQPQHF
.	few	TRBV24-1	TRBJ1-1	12	TGTGCCACCAGGGGACCGAACACTGAAGCTTTCTTT	CATRGPNTEAFF
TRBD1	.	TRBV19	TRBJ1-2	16	TGTGCCAGTAGCCTGACAGGGGGCGCGAATACCTATGGCTACACCTTC	CASSLTGGANTYGYTF
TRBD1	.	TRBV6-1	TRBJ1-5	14	TGTGCCAGCAGCGCCGGGACAGGTCTTCAGCCCCAGCATTTT	CASSAGTGLQPQHF
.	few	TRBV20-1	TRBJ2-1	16	TGCAGTGCTAGAGGGGCGTCTGGGGGACACTACAATGAGCAGTTCTTC	CSARGASGGHYNEQFF
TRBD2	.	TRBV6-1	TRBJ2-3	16	TGTGCCAGCAGCGACCCACTAGCGGACCACACAGATACGCAGTATTTT	CASSDPLADHTDTQYF
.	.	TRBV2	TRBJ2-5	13	TGTGCCAGCAGTGAGTGGCAGCAAGAGGCCCAGTACTTC	CASSEWQQEAQYF
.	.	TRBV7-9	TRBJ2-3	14	TGTGCCAGCCTACTATCCACTAGCACAGATACGCAGTATTTT	CASLLSTSTDTQYF
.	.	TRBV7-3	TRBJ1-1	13	TGTGCCAGCAGCCCCGACCGGACGGGTGAAGCTTTCTTT	CASSPDRTGEAFF
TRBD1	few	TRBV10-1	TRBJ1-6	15	TGCGCCAGCAGTGAAATCCGGACAGGGGGGTCACCCCTCCACTTT	CASSEIRTGGSPLHF